This TCR beta chain was recovered during a study of cytotoxic CD8 clonotypes in ibrutinib-treated CLL. Overall study: Among responders, approximately 24 were partial and 2 complete; after median approximately 70 months, approximately 15 stayed remitted and some 12 progressed. Once treatment had gone on for a median of 12 months, range 6 to 36, response samples were drawn.

TCRdb's copy holds only in-frame clones and misses some; the assay was immunoSEQ multiplex PCR. The sample contains fewer than 150,000 clones, about 85% of which appear only once. About this clone itself: Its antigen is not known.

Study-wide results and limits: The study sampled sustained-remission and progressing patients at different times. Researchers report that baseline clonality outpaced age-matched healthy donors and tracked circulating CD8+ T-cell counts.

V lost 4 bases and J lost 4, with 16 bases in between. The germline V gene has CDR1 SGHAT and CDR2 FQNNGV. The CDR3 has 15 residues. The TCR originated in a human donor with chronic lymphocytic leukemia. The gene calls are TRBV11-2 and TRBJ1-2; D is perhaps TRBD1 (6 bases). Source: PBMCs, taken after 24 months of ibrutinib treatment. The CDR3 bases are TGTGCCAGCAGCTCCATGACAGGAACGAGCTATGGCTACACCTTC. The encoded protein is CASSSMTGTSYGYTF.